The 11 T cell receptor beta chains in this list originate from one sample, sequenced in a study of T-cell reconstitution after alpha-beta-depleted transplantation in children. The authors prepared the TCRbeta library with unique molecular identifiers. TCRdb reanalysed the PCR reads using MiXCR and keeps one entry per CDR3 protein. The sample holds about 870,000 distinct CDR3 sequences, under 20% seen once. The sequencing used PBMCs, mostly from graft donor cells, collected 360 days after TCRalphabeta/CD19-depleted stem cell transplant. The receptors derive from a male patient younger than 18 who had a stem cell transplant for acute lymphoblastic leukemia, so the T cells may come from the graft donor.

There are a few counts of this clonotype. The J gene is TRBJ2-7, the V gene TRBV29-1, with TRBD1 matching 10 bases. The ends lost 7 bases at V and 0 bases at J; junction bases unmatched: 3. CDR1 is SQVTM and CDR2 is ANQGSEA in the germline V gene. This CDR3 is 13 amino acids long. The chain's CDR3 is CSGRTGGSYEQYF. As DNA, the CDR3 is TGCAGCGGCCGGACAGGGGGCTCCTACGAGCAGTACTTC.

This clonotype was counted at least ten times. The CDR3 region is CASSFRSTYEQYF. The CDR3 coding sequence is TGTGCCAGCAGTTTCAGGTCTACCTACGAGCAGTACTTC. This chain joins TRBV27 and TRBJ2-7; D is undetermined. V lost 3 bases and J 2 bases, leaving 8 bases between the germline ends. The CDR3 loop spans 13 amino acids. Germline CDR1 reads MNHEY; CDR2 reads SMNVEV (reference sequence).

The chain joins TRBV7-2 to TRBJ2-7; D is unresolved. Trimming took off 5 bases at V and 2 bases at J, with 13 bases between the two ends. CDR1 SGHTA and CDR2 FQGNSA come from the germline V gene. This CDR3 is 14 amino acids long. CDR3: CASSQQVGTYEQYF. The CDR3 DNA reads TGTGCCAGCAGCCAGCAAGTAGGAACCTACGAGCAGTACTTC.

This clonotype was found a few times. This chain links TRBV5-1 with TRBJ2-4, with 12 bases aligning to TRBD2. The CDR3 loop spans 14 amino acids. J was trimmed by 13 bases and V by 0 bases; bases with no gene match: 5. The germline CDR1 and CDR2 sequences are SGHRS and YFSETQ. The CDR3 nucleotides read TGCGCCAGCAGCTTGGAGGCTAGCGGGAGGGTCCAGTACTTC. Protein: CASSLEASGRVQYF.

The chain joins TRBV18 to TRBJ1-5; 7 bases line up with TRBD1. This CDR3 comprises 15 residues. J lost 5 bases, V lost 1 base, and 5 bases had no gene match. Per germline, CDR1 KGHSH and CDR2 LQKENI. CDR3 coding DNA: TGTGCCAGCTCACCACAGGGGGCTCTGGATCAGCCCCAGCATTTT. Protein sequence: CASSPQGALDQPQHF.

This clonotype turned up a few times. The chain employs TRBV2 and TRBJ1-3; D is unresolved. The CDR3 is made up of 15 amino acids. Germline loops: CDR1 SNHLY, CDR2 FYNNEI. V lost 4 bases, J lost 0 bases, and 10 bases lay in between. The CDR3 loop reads CASSVATLSGNTIYF. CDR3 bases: TGTGCCAGCAGTGTCGCGACCCTCTCTGGAAACACCATATATTTT. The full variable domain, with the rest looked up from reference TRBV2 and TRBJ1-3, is EPEVTQTPSHQVTQMGQEVILRCVPISNHLYFYWYRQILGQKVEFLVSFYNNEISEKSEIFDDQFSVERPDGSNFTLKIRSTKLEDSAMYFCASSVATLSGNTIYFGEGSWLTVV.

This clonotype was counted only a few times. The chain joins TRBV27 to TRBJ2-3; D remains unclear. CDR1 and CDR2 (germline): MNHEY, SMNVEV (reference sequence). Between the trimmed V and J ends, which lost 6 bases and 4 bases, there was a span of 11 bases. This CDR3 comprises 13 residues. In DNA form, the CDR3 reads TGTGCCAGCAGGGTGACATGGGCAGATACGCAGTATTTT. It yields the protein CASRVTWADTQYF.

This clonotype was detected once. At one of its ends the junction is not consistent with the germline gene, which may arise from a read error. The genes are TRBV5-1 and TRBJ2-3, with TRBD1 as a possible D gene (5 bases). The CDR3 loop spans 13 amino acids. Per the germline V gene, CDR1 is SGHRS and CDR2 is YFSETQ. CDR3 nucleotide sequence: TGCCCCAGCAGGGTCTCTAGCACAGATACGCAGTATTTT. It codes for CPSRVSSTDTQYF. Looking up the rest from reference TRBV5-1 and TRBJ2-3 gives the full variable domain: KAGVTQTPRYLIKTRGQQVTLSCSPISGHRSVSWYQQTPGQGLQFLFEYFSETQRNKGNFPGRFSGRQFSNSRSEMNVSTLELGDSALYLCPSRVSSTDTQYFGPGTRLTVL.

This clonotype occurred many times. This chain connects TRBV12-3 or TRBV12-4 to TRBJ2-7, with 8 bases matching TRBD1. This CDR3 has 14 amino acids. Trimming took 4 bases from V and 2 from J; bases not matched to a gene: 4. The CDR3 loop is CASSSPDRAYEQYF. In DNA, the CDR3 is TGTGCCAGCAGTTCCCCGGACAGGGCCTACGAGCAGTACTTC.

CDR3 sequence (DNA): TGTGCCAGCAAGGGGGGTTTTGGGACAGATACGCAGTATTTT. It specifies CASKGGFGTDTQYF. The rearrangement uses TRBV6-1 and TRBJ2-3, with D perhaps being TRBD1 or TRBD2 (6 bases each). The ends were cut back, 7 bases at V and 3 bases at J, with 14 bases in the middle. This CDR3 is built from 14 residues. Germline V lookup: CDR1 MNHNS, CDR2 SASEGT.

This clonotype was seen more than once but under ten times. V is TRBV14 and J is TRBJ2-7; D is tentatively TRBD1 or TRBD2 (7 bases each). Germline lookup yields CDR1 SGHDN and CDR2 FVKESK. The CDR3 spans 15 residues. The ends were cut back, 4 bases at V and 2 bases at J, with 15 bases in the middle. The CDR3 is CASSPKGRGPYEQYF. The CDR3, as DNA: TGTGCCAGCAGCCCCAAGGGGAGGGGGCCCTACGAGCAGTACTTC.